The source of this T cell receptor beta chain is a study of blood T cells in healthy people across ages. This CDR3 is built from 13 residues. Deletions cut 0 bases from V and 8 bases from J, with 11 bases between. Germline V gene data show CDR1 as SGDLS and CDR2 as YYNGEE. With a J-beta primer mix and a sample-barcoded 5' primer, a second PCR ran roughly 6 to 12 cycles. In TCRdb, the 5' RACE reads were re-called with MiXCR into one record per CDR3 protein. The table shows about 640,000 distinct CDR3 sequences, with about 53% occurring only once. Each sample yielded at least 5.5 micrograms of PBMC total RNA. This clonotype came up a few times.

Sequencing was done on a sample of blood. This sequence originates from a man aged 55-75 years in good health. This rearrangement joins TRBV9 to TRBJ1-2; no clear D gene. CDR3 DNA sequence: TGTGCCAGCAGCGTAGCTTCAATGGGAGGCTACACCTTC. Its translation: CASSVASMGGYTF.